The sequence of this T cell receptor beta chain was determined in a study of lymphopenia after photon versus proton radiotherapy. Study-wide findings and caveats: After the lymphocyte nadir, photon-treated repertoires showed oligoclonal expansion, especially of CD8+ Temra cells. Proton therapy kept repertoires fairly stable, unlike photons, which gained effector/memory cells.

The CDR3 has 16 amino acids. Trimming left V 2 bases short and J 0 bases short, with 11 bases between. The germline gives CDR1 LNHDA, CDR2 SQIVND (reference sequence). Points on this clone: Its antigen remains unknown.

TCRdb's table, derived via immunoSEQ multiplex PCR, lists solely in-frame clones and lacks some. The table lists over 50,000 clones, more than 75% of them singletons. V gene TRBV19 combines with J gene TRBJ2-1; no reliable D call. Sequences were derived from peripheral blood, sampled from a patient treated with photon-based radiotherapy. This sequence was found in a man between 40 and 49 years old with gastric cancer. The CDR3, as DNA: TGTGCCAGTAGTATACGGAGAGGTAGCTCCTACAATGAGCAGTTCTTC. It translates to CASSIRRGSSYNEQFF.